This record covers a single TCR beta chain. As yet, its antigen is unknown. The data were obtained in a study of T cells in localized non-small cell lung cancer. Study outcomes and limitations: Clonality of T cells reached its maximum in uninvolved adjacent lung, surpassing tumor. Adjacent lung had a median approximately 50 of the 100 largest tumor clones. Longer survival (overall) was linked to higher T cell density in blood.

Profiling relied on immunoSEQ multiplex PCR, and the TCRdb table lists in-frame clones only, not all of them. The table includes thousands of clones, more than 20% detected once. Germline CDR1 is LNHDA and CDR2 is SQIVND (reference sequence). V dropped 2 bases and J dropped 5 bases, with 13 bases sitting between them. This CDR3 region has 15 residues. The V and J genes are TRBV19 and TRBJ1-5; tentatively, D is TRBD1 (5 bases). Source: lung tumor tissue, taken before any cancer treatment. The source is a woman aged 40-69 years with stage I lung adenocarcinoma. This chain's CDR3 is CASSILQGFDQPQHF. CDR3 coding DNA: TGTGCCAGTAGTATACTTCAGGGTTTCGATCAGCCCCAGCATTTT. The variable domain in full, completed from reference TRBV19 and TRBJ1-5, reads DGGITQSPKYLFRKEGQNVTLSCEQNLNHDAMYWYRQDPGQGLRLIYYSQIVNDFQKGDIAEGYSVSREKKESFPLTVTSAQKNPTAFYLCASSILQGFDQPQHFGDGTRLSIL.